The 12 T cell receptor beta chains presented below share a single source sample, sequenced in a study of beta chain features in type 1 diabetes. As every portion of the isolated RNA was reverse transcribed, the sequencing read expressed TCRB transcripts. TCRdb's table, derived via immunoSEQ multiplex PCR, lists solely in-frame clones and lacks some. The repertoire holds about half a million clones, with 30% as singletons. The sequencing input was naive CD4+ T cells from blood. All receptors come from a man aged 18 to 30 in good health.

V usage is TRBV7-9 and J usage is TRBJ2-1, with 9 bases lining up with TRBD2. There are 13 residues in the CDR3. The J segment lost 5 bases and the V segment lost 6 bases, leaving 2 bases of the junction unmatched. Looked up from germline, CDR1 is SEHNR and CDR2 is FQNEAQ (reference sequence). The CDR3 DNA reads as TGTGCCAGCAGGACTAGCGGAAACAATGAGCAGTTCTTC. Protein: CASRTSGNNEQFF.

The chain combines TRBV19 with TRBJ2-7; a weak D match, TRBD1 (5 bases). V gave up 3 bases and J gave up 4 bases, with 16 bases separating them. The CDR3 is 15 residues long. The germline gives CDR1 LNHDA, CDR2 SQIVND (reference sequence). CDR3 loop: CASSIGHAEAYEQYF. CDR3 coding DNA: TGTGCCAGTAGTATTGGACACGCAGAGGCTTACGAGCAGTACTTC. Full variable domain (remainder filled in from reference TRBV19 and TRBJ2-7): DGGITQSPKYLFRKEGQNVTLSCEQNLNHDAMYWYRQDPGQGLRLIYYSQIVNDFQKGDIAEGYSVSREKKESFPLTVTSAQKNPTAFYLCASSIGHAEAYEQYFGPGTRLTVT.

The genes are TRBV6-5 and TRBJ2-7, with 12 bases matching TRBD2. V trimming: 9 bases; J trimming: 4 bases; junction bases outside the gene matches: 4. The CDR3 has 13 amino acids. The germline gives CDR1 MNHEY, CDR2 SVGAGI. DNA for the CDR3: TGTGCCAGTCGGACTAGCGGGACATACGAGCAGTACTTC. This codes for CASRTSGTYEQYF.

This clone appeared a few times. This rearrangement joins TRBV25-1 to TRBJ2-3; 8 nucleotides line up with TRBD2. CDR3 length equals 15 residues. CDR1 is MGHDK and CDR2 is SYGVNS in the germline V gene. V lost 2 bases and J lost 4; bases outside the gene matches: 5. CDR3 bases: TGTGCCAGCAGTGAACGAGCGGGAGACTCAGATACGCAGTATTTT. Protein: CASSERAGDSDTQYF. Variable domain in full (rest from reference TRBV25-1 and TRBJ2-3): EADIYQTPRYLVIGTGKKITLECSQTMGHDKMYWYQQDPGMELHLIHYSYGVNSTEKGDLSSESTVSRIRTEHFPLTLESARPSHTSQYLCASSERAGDSDTQYFGPGTRLTVL.

The rearrangement uses TRBV7-2 and TRBJ1-5, with 12 positions matching TRBD1. Trimming took 1 base from V and 2 from J; bases not matched to a gene: 3. CDR1 SGHTA and CDR2 FQGNSA come from the germline V gene. The CDR3 covers 17 residues. CDR3 sequence (DNA): TGTGCCAGCAGCTTAGGGGACAGGGGGCCCCGCAATCAGCCCCAGCATTTT. This translates into CASSLGDRGPRNQPQHF.

The CDR3 spells CAWSVQGKNTEAFF. CDR3 coding DNA: TGTGCCTGGAGTGTACAGGGGAAGAACACTGAAGCTTTCTTT. The chain joins TRBV30 to TRBJ1-1, with 7 bases lining up with TRBD1. Germline CDR1 is GTSNPN and CDR2 is SVGIG (reference sequence). The CDR3 totals 14 residues. J gave up 1 base and V 0 bases, and 2 bases lay outside the gene matches.

There are a few counts of this clone. The genes are TRBV7-2 and TRBJ1-2; D perhaps matches TRBD1 (6 bases). The V gene's germline CDR1 is SGHTA and CDR2 FQGNSA. This CDR3 is built from 15 residues. V was cut by 5 bases and J by 4 bases, with 17 bases left in between. This CDR3 reads CASSLRAGAVYGYTF. CDR3 DNA: TGTGCCAGCAGCCTCAGGGCAGGGGCTGTCTATGGCTACACCTTC.

This rearrangement joins TRBV4-3 to TRBJ2-1; 8 bases line up with TRBD1. CDR1 is LGHNA, CDR2 YSLEER, per germline. The CDR3 has 16 amino acids. The V segment lost 0 bases and the J segment 5 bases; nucleotides outside the gene matches: 6. The CDR3 here is CASSQEPGQANNEQFF. The CDR3 coding sequence is TGCGCCAGCAGCCAAGAACCGGGACAGGCGAACAATGAGCAGTTCTTC.

CDR3 DNA sequence: TGCAACGGCTCCCGAGGGAGGGCCCGGGAAACATACAATGAGCAGTTCTTC. Encoded protein: CNGSRGRARETYNEQFF. This chain joins TRBV29-1 and TRBJ2-1, with 7 bases that match TRBD2. Germline V gives CDR1 SQVTM, CDR2 ANQGSEA. The CDR3 runs 17 residues.

There are a few counts of this clone. This chain uses TRBV6-6 with TRBJ2-5; D may be TRBD1 or TRBD2 (5 bases each). V lost 7 bases and J lost 1, with 16 bases in between. Germline CDR1 and CDR2: MNHNY and SVGAGI (reference sequence). CDR3 length: 15 amino acids. In nucleotides, the CDR3 is TGTGCCAGCACCCGAAGGGACCCCGGCCAAGAGACCCAGTACTTC. It translates to CASTRRDPGQETQYF.

This clone was recorded a few times. V is TRBV7-6 and J is TRBJ2-6; D is ambiguous. There are 16 residues in the CDR3. The V end was cut by 2 bases, the J end by 0 bases, with 8 bases between. CDR1 is SGHVS, CDR2 FNYEAQ, per germline. CDR3 DNA: TGTGCCAGCAGCTTAAGAAAAGTCTCTGGGGCCAACGTCCTGACTTTC. Amino acid sequence: CASSLRKVSGANVLTF.

The CDR3 DNA reads as TGTGCCAGCTCACGCGGGACAACGTCCGCCACAGATACGCAGTATTTT. It is translated as CASSRGTTSATDTQYF. The J gene is TRBJ2-3, the V gene TRBV28; either TRBD1 or TRBD2 may supply D (6 bases each). The V and J ends lost 8 bases and 2 bases respectively, with 20 bases between them. This CDR3 comprises 16 residues. Germline values: CDR1 MDHEN, CDR2 SYDVKM.